The 16 T cell receptor beta chains given below trace back to one sample, sequenced in a study of T cell repertoires in cytomegalovirus infection. TCRdb fed the reads into MiXCR, producing one record per CDR3 protein. Of around 81,000 distinct CDR3 sequences detected, about 40% appear once; the ten largest clones hold roughly 93%. Which antigens these TCRs recognize remains unknown. The material was CD8+ T cells from cultured PBMCs, obtained from culture after CMV antigen stimulation. These TCRs come from a human donor in good health (CMV status not recorded). Some clones in this sample may be carry-over from other donors' samples.

This clonotype was observed a few times. The J gene is TRBJ1-6, the V gene TRBV4-1, with 7 bases identical to TRBD1. The CDR3 contains 15 residues. After removal of 4 bases from V and 6 bases from J, the junction contained 6 bases not matched to a gene. CDR1 and CDR2 (germline): MGHRA, YSYEKL. The CDR3 sequence is CASSLKDRLNSPLHF. In DNA form, the CDR3 reads TGCGCCAGCAGCCTTAAGGACAGGCTTAATTCACCCCTCCACTTT.

This clonotype showed up just a few times. J is TRBJ1-2 and V is TRBV4-3, with TRBD1 identical over 10 bases. From germline, CDR1 is LGHNA and CDR2 YSLEER. Trimming at V came to 0 bases and at J to 1 base, leaving 5 bases not matched to a gene. The CDR3 has 17 amino acids. CDR3 loop: CASSQDPGTGDNYGYTF. The CDR3 DNA sequence: TGCGCCAGCAGCCAAGATCCGGGGACAGGGGATAACTATGGCTACACCTTC.

The rearrangement uses TRBV5-6 and TRBJ2-3; maybe TRBD2 (5 bases). Germline V CDR1 and CDR2: SGHDT, YYEEEE. V lost 4 bases, J lost 4 bases, and 19 bases lay in between. CDR3 size: 16 residues. CDR3: CASSPKSASIPDTQYF. In nucleotides, the CDR3 is TGTGCCAGCAGCCCGAAATCCGCTAGCATCCCAGATACGCAGTATTTT.

This clonotype was seen only a few times. This chain links TRBV12-3 or TRBV12-4 with TRBJ1-2; D remains unclear. Trimming removed 5 bases from V and 4 bases from J, with 11 bases in between. CDR3 length equals 13 residues. DNA for the CDR3: TGTGCCAGCAGTATCGTGGCAGCCTATGGCTACACCTTC. Amino acids: CASSIVAAYGYTF.

This clonotype was seen ten or more times. This chain uses TRBV7-2 with TRBJ1-5; D remains unclear. The CDR3 is 15 residues long. In germline, CDR1 is SGHTA, CDR2 FQGNSA. Trimming removed 4 bases from V and 0 bases from J, with 10 bases in between. DNA for the CDR3: TGTGCCAGCAGCTATGGACGGATTAGCAATCAGCCCCAGCATTTT. Its translation is CASSYGRISNQPQHF.

This chain links TRBV27 with TRBJ1-4, with 7 bases that match TRBD1. Germline V gene data show CDR1 as MNHEY and CDR2 as SMNVEV (reference sequence). The CDR3 covers 14 residues. The J segment lost 7 bases and the V segment lost 6 bases, leaving 8 bases of the junction unmatched. The CDR3 region has the DNA TGTGCCAGCAGAGAAACAGGGGCGGGTGAAAAACTGTTTTTT. This encodes CASRETGAGEKLFF. The full variable domain, with the rest looked up from reference TRBV27 and TRBJ1-4, is EAQVTQNPRYLITVTGKKLTVTCSQNMNHEYMSWYRQDPGLGLRQIYYSMNVEVTDKGDVPEGYKVSRKEKRNFPLILESPSPNQTSLYFCASRETGAGEKLFFGSGTQLSVL.

The gene calls are TRBV11-2 and TRBJ1-6, with a weak D call TRBD1 (6 bases). The CDR3 spans 16 residues. Germline V gives CDR1 SGHAT, CDR2 FQNNGV. V was shortened by 5 bases and J by 7 bases, with 18 bases between the two germline ends. For the CDR3, the DNA is TGTGCCAGCAGCACTCAAGGGGGGGCGCGCAATTCACCCCTCCACTTT. Protein product: CASSTQGGARNSPLHF.

This clonotype appeared a few times. The rearrangement uses TRBV7-3 and TRBJ2-3; 11 bases fit TRBD2. With 0 bases clipped from V and 6 bases from J, the junction kept 5 bases outside the gene matches. The germline CDR1 and CDR2 sequences are SGHTA and FQGTGA. This CDR3 comprises 16 residues. CDR3 sequence reads: CASSLTPSGGRDTQYF. CDR3 sequence (DNA): TGTGCCAGCAGCTTAACCCCTAGCGGGGGGAGGGATACGCAGTATTTT. Variable domain in full (rest from reference TRBV7-3 and TRBJ2-3): GAGVSQTPSNKVTEKGKYVELRCDPISGHTALYWYRQSLGQGPEFLIYFQGTGAADDSGLPNDRFFAVRPEGSVSTLKIQRTERGDSAVYLCASSLTPSGGRDTQYFGPGTRLTVL.

This clonotype has at least ten counts. The CDR3 DNA reads TGTGCCAGCAGTGGACCAGGGGGCAATGAGCAGTTCTTC. This gives the protein CASSGPGGNEQFF. The rearrangement joins TRBV2 to TRBJ2-1, with 7 bases aligning to TRBD1. V was clipped by 4 bases and J by 6 bases; unmatched bases: 3. The CDR3 is made up of 13 amino acids. The germline CDR1 and CDR2 sequences are SNHLY and FYNNEI.

Only a few counts were recorded for this clonotype. The chain carries TRBV6-5 and TRBJ2-7; D gene uncertain. V lost 2 bases to trimming and J lost 5 bases, with 16 bases between them. The CDR3 is 15 amino acids. Germline assignment: CDR1 MNHEY and CDR2 SVGAGI. The CDR3 loop is CASSYADSVRHEQYF. The DNA for the CDR3 is TGTGCCAGCAGTTACGCCGACTCGGTACGCCACGAGCAGTACTTC.

The gene calls are TRBV7-6 and TRBJ2-3; tentative D call: TRBD1 (5 bases). CDR1 is SGHVS, CDR2 FNYEAQ, per germline. V lost 5 bases, J lost 4 bases, and 10 bases lay in between. The CDR3 is made up of 13 amino acids. The CDR3 spells CASSHVRADTQYF. The DNA of the CDR3 is TGTGCCAGCAGCCACGTCAGGGCAGATACGCAGTATTTT.

This clonotype turned up a few times. The chain has TRBV7-2 and TRBJ1-5; D uncertain. Trimming cost V 1 base and J 7 bases, with 11 bases left between them. This CDR3 comprises 14 residues. CDR1 SGHTA and CDR2 FQGNSA come from the germline V gene. Here the CDR3 reads CASSLDRIRQPQHF. CDR3 DNA: TGTGCCAGCAGCTTAGACCGCATTCGGCAGCCCCAGCATTTT.

This clonotype was counted only a few times. This chain connects TRBV20-1 to TRBJ2-5, with 10 positions matching TRBD2. The V gene end was trimmed by 1 base and the J gene end by 2 bases; junction bases not matched to a gene: 7. From germline, CDR1 is DFQATT and CDR2 SNEGSKA (reference sequence). The CDR3 covers 16 residues. CDR3 in amino acids: CSARGEASGGQETQYF. CDR3 nucleotide sequence: TGCAGTGCTAGAGGGGAAGCTAGCGGGGGTCAAGAGACCCAGTACTTC.

The chain recombines TRBV7-2 with TRBJ2-4; D perhaps matches TRBD1 (5 bases). Germline V gene lookup returns CDR1 SGHTA and CDR2 FQGNSA. V was trimmed by 5 bases and J by 9 bases, leaving 20 bases between them. This CDR3 region has 15 residues. CDR3: CASSPGPSLRGIQYF. The CDR3 DNA is TGTGCCAGCAGCCCCGGGCCCTCTCTTAGGGGCATTCAGTACTTC.

A note on this clonotype: An end of the junction differs from the germline gene, which may be a read error. The chain joins TRBV6-6 to TRBJ2-1, with 11 nucleotides matching TRBD1. Germline assignment: CDR1 MNHNY and CDR2 SVGAGI (reference sequence). The CDR3 has 16 amino acids. CDR3 in DNA: TGTGCCAGCAGCCACGGGACAGGGGGACCCTACAATGAGCAGTTCTTT. This encodes CASSHGTGGPYNEQFF.

This clonotype was detected ten times or more. The genes are TRBV4-1 and TRBJ1-1; TRBD1 matches 7 bases. Germline V CDR1 and CDR2: MGHRA, YSYEKL. The CDR3 length is 13 residues. The J segment lost 5 bases and the V segment lost 6 bases, leaving 6 bases of the junction unmatched. CDR3 DNA sequence: TGCGCCAGCAGTCCCCGACAGGGAACTGAAGCTTTCTTT. Its translation: CASSPRQGTEAFF.